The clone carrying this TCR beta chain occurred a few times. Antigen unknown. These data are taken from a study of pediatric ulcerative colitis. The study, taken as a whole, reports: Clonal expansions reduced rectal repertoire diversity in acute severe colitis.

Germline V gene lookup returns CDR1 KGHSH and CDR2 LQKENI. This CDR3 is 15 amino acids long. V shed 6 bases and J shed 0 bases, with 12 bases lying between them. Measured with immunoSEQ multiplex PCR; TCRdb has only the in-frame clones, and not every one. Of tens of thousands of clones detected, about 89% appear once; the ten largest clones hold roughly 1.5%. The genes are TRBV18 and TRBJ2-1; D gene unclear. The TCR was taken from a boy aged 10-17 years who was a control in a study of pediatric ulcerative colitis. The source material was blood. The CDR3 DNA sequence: TGTGCCAGCTCCTTTACCCGGAGCTCCTACAATGAGCAGTTCTTC. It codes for CASSFTRSSYNEQFF.